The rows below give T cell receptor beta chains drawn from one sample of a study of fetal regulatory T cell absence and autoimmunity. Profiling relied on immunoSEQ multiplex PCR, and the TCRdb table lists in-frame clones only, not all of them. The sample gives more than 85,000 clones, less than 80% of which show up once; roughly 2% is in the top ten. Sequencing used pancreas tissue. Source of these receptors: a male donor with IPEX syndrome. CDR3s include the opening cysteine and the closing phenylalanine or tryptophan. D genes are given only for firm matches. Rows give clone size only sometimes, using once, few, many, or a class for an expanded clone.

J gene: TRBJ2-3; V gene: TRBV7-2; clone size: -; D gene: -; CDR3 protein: CASSLGSTDTQYF; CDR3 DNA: TGTGCCAGCAGCTTGGGGAGCACAGATACGCAGTATTTT
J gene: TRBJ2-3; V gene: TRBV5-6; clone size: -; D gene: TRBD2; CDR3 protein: CASSLKLAGSTDTQYF; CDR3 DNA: TGTGCCAGCAGCTTGAAGCTAGCGGGGAGCACAGATACGCAGTATTTT
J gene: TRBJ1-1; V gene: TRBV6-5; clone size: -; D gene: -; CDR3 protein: CASSYEGGGTEAFF; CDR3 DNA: TGTGCCAGCAGTTACGAGGGCGGGGGGACTGAAGCTTTCTTT
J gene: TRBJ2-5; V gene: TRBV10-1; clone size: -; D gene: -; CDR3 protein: CAIRKETQYF; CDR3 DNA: TGCGCCATCCGAAAAGAGACCCAGTACTTC
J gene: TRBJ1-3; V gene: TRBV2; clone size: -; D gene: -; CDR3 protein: CASSEGLRQIPGNTIYF; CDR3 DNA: TGTGCCAGCAGTGAAGGCCTTAGACAGATTCCTGGAAACACCATATATTTT
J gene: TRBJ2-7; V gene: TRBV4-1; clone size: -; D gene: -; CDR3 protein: CASSLITGMSYEQYF; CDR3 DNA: TGCGCCAGCAGCCTTATTACAGGGATGTCCTACGAGCAGTACTTC
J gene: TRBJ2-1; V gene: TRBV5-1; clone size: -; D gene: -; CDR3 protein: CASSLGQSSYNEQFF; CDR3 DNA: TGCGCCAGCAGCTTGGGACAGAGCTCCTACAATGAGCAGTTCTTC
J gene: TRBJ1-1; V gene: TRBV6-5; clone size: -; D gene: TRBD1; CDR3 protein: CASSYSKGQVNTEAFF; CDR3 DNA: TGTGCCAGCAGTTACTCGAAGGGACAGGTTAACACTGAAGCTTTCTTT
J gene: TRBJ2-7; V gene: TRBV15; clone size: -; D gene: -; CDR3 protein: CATSRGDTYEQYF; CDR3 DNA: TGTGCCACCAGCAGAGGGGACACCTACGAGCAGTACTTC
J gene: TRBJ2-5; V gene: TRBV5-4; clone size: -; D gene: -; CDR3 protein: CASSLAARAQETQYF; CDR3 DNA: TGTGCCAGCAGCTTGGCGGCCAGGGCCCAAGAGACCCAGTACTTC
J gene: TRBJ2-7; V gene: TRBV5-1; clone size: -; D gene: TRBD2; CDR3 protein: CASSLSGTSAYEQYF; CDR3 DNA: TGCGCCAGCAGCTTGTCTGGGACTAGCGCCTACGAGCAGTACTTC
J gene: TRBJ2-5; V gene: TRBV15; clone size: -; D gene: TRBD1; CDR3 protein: CATSRAHRGIWETQYF; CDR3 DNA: TGTGCCACCAGCAGGGCCCACAGGGGGATATGGGAGACCCAGTACTTC
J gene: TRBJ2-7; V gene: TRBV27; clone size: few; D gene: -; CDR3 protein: CASRPYPSYEQYF; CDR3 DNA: TGTGCCAGCAGGCCTTACCCCTCCTACGAGCAGTACTTC
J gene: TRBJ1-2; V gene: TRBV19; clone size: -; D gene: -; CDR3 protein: CASSIVAGGGYTF; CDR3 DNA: TGTGCCAGTAGTATAGTCGCCGGTGGGGGCTACACCTTC
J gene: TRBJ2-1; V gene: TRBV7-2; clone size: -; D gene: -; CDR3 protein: CASSLRGRYNEQFF; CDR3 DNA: TGTGCCAGCAGCTTAAGGGGGAGATACAATGAGCAGTTCTTC
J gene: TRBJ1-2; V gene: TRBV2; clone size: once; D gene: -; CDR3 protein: CASSDLRAVANYGYTF; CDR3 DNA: TGTGCCAGCAGTGACCTCCGGGCCGTAGCTAACTATGGCTACACCTTC
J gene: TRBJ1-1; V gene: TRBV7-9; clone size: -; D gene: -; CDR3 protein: CASRLSPLRGGTEAFF; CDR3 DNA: TGTGCCAGCAGATTATCCCCCTTGAGAGGGGGCACTGAAGCTTTCTTT
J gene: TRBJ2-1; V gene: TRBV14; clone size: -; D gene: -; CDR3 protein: CASSLSSYNEQFF; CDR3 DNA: TGTGCCAGCAGCCTTAGTTCCTACAATGAGCAGTTCTTC
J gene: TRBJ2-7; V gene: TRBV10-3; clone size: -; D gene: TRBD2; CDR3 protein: CAASGSGGEYEQYF; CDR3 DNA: TGTGCCGCGTCGGGCAGCGGGGGAGAATACGAGCAGTACTTC
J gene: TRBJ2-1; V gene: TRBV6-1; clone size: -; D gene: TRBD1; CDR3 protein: CASSARDRQFF; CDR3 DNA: TGTGCCAGCAGTGCCCGGGACAGGCAGTTCTTC
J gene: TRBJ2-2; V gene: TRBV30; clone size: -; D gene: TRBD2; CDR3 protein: CAWSVGLAGTGELFF; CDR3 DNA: TGTGCCTGGAGTGTAGGACTAGCGGGCACCGGGGAGCTGTTTTTT
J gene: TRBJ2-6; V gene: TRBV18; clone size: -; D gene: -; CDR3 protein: CASSPGWANVLTF; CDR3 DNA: TGTGCCAGCTCACCCGGCTGGGCCAACGTCCTGACTTTC
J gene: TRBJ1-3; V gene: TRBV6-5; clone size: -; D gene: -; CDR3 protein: CASRGGSGNTIYF; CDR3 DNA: TGTGCCAGCAGGGGGGGTTCTGGAAACACCATATATTTT
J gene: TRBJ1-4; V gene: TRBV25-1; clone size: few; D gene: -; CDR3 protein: CASSSGAANEKLFF; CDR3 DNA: TGTGCCAGCAGTTCAGGGGCGGCTAATGAAAAACTGTTTTTT
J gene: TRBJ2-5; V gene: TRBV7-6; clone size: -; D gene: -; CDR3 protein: CASSLVPGETQYF; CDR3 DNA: TGTGCCAGCAGCTTAGTGCCAGGAGAGACCCAGTACTTC
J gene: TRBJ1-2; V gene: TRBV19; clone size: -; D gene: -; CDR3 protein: CASSIDRSNYGYTF; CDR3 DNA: TGTGCCAGTAGTATAGATCGAAGCAACTATGGCTACACCTTC
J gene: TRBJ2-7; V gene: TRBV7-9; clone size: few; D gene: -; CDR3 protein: CASSFQGNEQYF; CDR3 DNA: TGTGCCAGCAGCTTTCAAGGTAACGAGCAGTACTTC
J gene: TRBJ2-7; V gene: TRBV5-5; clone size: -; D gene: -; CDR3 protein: CASSALWLAPYEQYF; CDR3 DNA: TGTGCCAGCAGCGCCCTCTGGCTGGCCCCCTACGAGCAGTACTTC
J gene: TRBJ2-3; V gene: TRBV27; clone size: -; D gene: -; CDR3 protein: CASSWGPSGADTQYF; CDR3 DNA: TGTGCCAGCAGTTGGGGCCCCTCAGGCGCAGATACGCAGTATTTT
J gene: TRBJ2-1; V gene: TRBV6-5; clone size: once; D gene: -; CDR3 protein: CASSPGLNYNEQFF; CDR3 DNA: TGTGCCAGCAGTCCGGGACTCAATTACAATGAGCAGTTCTTC
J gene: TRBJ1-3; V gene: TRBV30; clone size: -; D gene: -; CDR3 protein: CAWIPWTAHSGNTIYF; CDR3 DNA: TGTGCCTGGATACCCTGGACAGCTCACTCTGGAAACACCATATATTTT
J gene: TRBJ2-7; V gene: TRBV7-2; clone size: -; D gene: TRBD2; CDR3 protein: CASTLAGGSYEQYF; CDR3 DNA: TGTGCCAGCACTCTAGCGGGAGGCTCCTACGAGCAGTACTTC
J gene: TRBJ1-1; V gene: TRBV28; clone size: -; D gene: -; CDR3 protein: CASSSLEAAEAFF; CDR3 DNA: TGTGCCAGCAGTTCCCTCGAGGCAGCTGAAGCTTTCTTT
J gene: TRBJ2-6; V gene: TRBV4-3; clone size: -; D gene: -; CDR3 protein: CASSQARQSSGANVLTF; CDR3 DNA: TGCGCCAGCAGCCAAGCTAGACAGTCCTCTGGGGCCAACGTCCTGACTTTC
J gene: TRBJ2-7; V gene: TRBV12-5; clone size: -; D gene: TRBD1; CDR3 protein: CASGWILDRDYEQYF; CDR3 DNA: TGTGCTAGTGGTTGGATACTGGACAGGGACTACGAGCAGTACTTC
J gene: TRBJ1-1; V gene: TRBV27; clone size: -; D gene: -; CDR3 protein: CASSLPGANTEAFF; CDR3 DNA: TGTGCCAGCAGCTTGCCCGGGGCGAACACTGAAGCTTTCTTT
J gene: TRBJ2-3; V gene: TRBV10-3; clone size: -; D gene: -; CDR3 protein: CAISDSTEQSSTDTQYF; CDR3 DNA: TGTGCCATCAGTGACTCGACAGAGCAATCTAGCACAGATACGCAGTATTTT
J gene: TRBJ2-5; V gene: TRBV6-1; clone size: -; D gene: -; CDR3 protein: CASSPILLQETQYF; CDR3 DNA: TGTGCCAGCAGTCCGATACTGTTGCAAGAGACCCAGTACTTC
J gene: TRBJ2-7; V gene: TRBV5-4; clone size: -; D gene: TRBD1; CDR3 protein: CASRSHRGPAYEQYF; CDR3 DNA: TGTGCCAGCAGATCCCACAGGGGGCCCGCCTACGAGCAGTACTTC
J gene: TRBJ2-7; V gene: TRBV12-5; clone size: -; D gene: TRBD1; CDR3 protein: CASGLSFDRVGYYEQYF; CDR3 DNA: TGTGCTAGTGGTTTGAGCTTTGACAGGGTGGGATACTACGAGCAGTACTTC
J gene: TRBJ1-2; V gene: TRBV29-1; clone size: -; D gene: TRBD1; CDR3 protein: CSVEQGAVGGYTF; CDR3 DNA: TGCAGCGTTGAACAGGGGGCAGTGGGGGGCTACACCTTC
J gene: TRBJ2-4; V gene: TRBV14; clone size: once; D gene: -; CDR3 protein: CASSQGKRSKNIQYF; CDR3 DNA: TGTGCCAGCAGCCAGGGGAAACGGAGCAAAAACATTCAGTACTTC
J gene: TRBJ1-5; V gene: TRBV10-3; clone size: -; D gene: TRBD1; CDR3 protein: CAISESGDRNQPQHF; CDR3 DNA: TGTGCCATCAGTGAGTCAGGGGACAGGAATCAGCCCCAGCATTTT
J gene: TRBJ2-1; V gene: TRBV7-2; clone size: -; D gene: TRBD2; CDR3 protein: CASSSLLGLAGGGNEQFF; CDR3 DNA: TGTGCCAGCAGCTCCCTTCTTGGGCTAGCGGGAGGGGGCAATGAGCAGTTCTTC
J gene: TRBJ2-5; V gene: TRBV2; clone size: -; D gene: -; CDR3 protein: CASVSLGELRRDWKETQYF; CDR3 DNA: TGTGCCAGCGTATCATTAGGGGAACTCAGGCGGGATTGGAAAGAGACCCAGTACTTC
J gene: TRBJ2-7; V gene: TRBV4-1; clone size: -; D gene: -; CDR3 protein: CASSLRTETYEQYF; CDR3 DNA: TGCGCCAGCAGCCTCCGGACAGAAACCTACGAGCAGTACTTC
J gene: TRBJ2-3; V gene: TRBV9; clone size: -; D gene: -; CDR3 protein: CASSVGRSGTGWDTDTQYF; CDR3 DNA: TGTGCCAGCAGCGTGGGACGCAGCGGAACTGGGTGGGACACAGATACGCAGTATTTT
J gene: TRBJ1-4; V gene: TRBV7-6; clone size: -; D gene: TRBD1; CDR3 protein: CASSPGQGPTNEKLFF; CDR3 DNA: TGTGCCAGCAGCCCCGGACAGGGGCCAACTAATGAAAAACTGTTTTTT
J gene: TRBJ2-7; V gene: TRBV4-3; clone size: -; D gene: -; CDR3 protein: CASSQGEGGYEQYF; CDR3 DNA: TGCGCCAGCAGCCAAGGCGAGGGGGGATACGAGCAGTACTTC
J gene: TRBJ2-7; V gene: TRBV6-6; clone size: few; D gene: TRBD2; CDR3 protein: CASSYGTSSYEQYF; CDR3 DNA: TGTGCCAGCAGTTACGGGACTAGCTCCTACGAGCAGTACTTC
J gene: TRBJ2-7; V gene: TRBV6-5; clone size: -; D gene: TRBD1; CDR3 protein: CASRTGGSYEQYF; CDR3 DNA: TGTGCCAGCCGGACAGGGGGCTCCTACGAGCAGTACTTC
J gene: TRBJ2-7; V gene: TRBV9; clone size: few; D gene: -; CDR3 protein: CASSPARGEQYF; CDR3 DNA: TGTGCCAGCAGCCCAGCTCGGGGCGAGCAGTACTTC
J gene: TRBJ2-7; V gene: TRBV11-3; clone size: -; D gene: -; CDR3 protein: CASSLHPSYEQYF; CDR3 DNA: TGTGCCAGCAGCCTCCACCCCTCCTACGAGCAGTACTTC
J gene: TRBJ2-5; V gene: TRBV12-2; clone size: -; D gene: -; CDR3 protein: CASRLGLAGGPRETQYF; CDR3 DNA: TGTGCAAGTCGCTTGGGGCTAGCGGGAGGGCCGCGGGAGACCCAGTACTTC
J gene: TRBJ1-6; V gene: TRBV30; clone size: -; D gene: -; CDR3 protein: CAWKHFRGIEYSPLHF; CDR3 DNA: TGTGCCTGGAAACATTTTCGGGGAATTGAGTATTCACCCCTCCACTTT
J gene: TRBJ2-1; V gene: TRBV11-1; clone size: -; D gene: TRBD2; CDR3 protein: CASSLADLAGEADEQFF; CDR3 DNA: TGTGCCAGCAGCTTAGCCGACTTAGCGGGAGAAGCGGATGAGCAGTTCTTC
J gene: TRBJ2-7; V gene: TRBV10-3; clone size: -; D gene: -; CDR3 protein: CAISESDPRCRGYEQYF; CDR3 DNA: TGTGCCATCAGTGAGTCGGATCCGCGGTGCAGGGGCTACGAGCAGTACTTC
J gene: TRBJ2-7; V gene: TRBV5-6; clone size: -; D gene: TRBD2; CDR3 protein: CASRIGTSGRAWTYEQYF; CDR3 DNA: TGTGCCAGCAGGATTGGGACTAGCGGGAGGGCCTGGACCTACGAGCAGTACTTC
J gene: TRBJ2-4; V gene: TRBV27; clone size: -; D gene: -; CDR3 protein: CASAGASKNIQYF; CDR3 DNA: TGTGCCAGCGCCGGGGCGTCCAAAAACATTCAGTACTTC
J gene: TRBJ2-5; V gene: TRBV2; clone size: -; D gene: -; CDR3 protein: CASSEIVQETQYF; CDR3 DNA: TGTGCCAGCAGTGAAATAGTGCAAGAGACCCAGTACTTC